Given below is one T cell receptor (beta chain) in context. Its cognate antigen is unknown. One end of the junction fails to match germline, which may point to a read error. Germline V gives CDR1 SEHNR, CDR2 FQNEAQ (reference sequence). The CDR3 runs to 14 residues. This specimen comes from a study of shared clonotypes between healthy human individuals. General study results and limits: The naive CD4 repertoires of several donors were compared, and 5% to 6.5% of clonotypes were shared. A reduction in generation probabilities was seen for non-shared clonotypes relative to those shared by all four donors.

Sequencing used immunoSEQ multiplex PCR; TCRdb keeps in-frame clones, though not all of them. The profile covers some 2,000,000 clones, with approximately 95% appearing a single time and approximately 1.2% taken by the ten largest. Naive CD8 cells comprised CD45RO-negative, CCR7-positively selected cells, excluding terminally differentiated effector memory CD45RA+ cells. Sequenced material: naive CD8+ T cells sorted from blood. The TCR originated in a man aged 18 to 35 in good health. The rearrangement links TRBV7-9 to TRBJ2-7, with D perhaps TRBD1 or TRBD2 (5 bases each). CDR3 DNA: TGTGCCAGCAGCTTAACCAGGGAGTCCTTCGAGCAGTACTTC. Amino acid sequence: CASSLTRESFEQYF.